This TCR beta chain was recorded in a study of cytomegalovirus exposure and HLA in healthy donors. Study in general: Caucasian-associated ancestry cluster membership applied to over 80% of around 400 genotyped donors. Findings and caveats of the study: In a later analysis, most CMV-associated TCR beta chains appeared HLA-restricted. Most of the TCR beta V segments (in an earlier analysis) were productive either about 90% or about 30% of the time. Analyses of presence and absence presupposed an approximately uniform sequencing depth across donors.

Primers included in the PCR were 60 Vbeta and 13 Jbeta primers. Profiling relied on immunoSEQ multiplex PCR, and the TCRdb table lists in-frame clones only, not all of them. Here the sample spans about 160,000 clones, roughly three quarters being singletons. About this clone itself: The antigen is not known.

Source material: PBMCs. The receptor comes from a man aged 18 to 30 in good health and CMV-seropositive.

The CDR3 region has the DNA TGTGCCAGCAGCTTATGGAGGGATCGTTGTCCAGAGACCCAGTACTTC. Amino acid sequence: CASSLWRDRCPETQYF. The V and J genes are TRBV7-3 and TRBJ2-5; D may be TRBD2 (6 bases). The ends were cut back, 2 bases at V and 4 bases at J, with 17 bases in the middle. Germline CDR1 reads SGHTA; CDR2 reads FQGTGA. The CDR3 is 16 amino acids.